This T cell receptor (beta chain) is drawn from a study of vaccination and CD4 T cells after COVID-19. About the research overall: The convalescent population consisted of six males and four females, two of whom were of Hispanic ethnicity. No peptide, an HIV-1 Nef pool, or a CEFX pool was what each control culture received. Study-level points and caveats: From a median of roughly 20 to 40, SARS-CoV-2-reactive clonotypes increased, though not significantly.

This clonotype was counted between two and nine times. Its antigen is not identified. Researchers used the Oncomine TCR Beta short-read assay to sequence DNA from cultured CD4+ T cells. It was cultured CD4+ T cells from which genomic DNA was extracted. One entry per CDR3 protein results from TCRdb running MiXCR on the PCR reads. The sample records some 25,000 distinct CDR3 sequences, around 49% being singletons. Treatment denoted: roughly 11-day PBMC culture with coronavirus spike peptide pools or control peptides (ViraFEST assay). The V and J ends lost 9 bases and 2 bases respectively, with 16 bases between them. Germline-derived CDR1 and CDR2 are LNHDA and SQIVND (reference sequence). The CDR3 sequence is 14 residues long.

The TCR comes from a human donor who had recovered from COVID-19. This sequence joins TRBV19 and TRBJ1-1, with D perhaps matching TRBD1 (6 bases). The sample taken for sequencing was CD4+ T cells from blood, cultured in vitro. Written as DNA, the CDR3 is TGTGCCAGCAAACCGACAGGAACCAACACTGAAGCTTTCTTT. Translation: CASKPTGTNTEAFF.